Listed here are 30 T cell receptor beta chains from one sample, sequenced in a study of blood T cell repertoires in COVID-19. The assay was immunoSEQ multiplex PCR, and TCRdb's table has in-frame clones only and misses some. The table shows roughly 500,000 clones, with roughly 85% occurring only once. Input material: peripheral blood. Source of these receptors: a human donor in a cohort sampled during active COVID-19.

V is TRBV11-2 and J is TRBJ2-1; 7 nucleotides agree with TRBD2. Germline V gene lookup returns CDR1 SGHAT and CDR2 FQNNGV. Unmatched junction bases numbered 3, after V lost 1 base and J lost 6 bases. This CDR3 has 14 residues. CDR3 sequence reads: CASSLAGGSNEQFF. CDR3 nucleotides: TGTGCCAGCAGCTTAGCGGGCGGGAGCAATGAGCAGTTCTTC.

CDR3 amino acids: CASSHAGEGNEQFF. CDR3 nucleotides: TGTGCCAGCAGCCATGCGGGAGAAGGAAATGAGCAGTTCTTC. V usage is TRBV4-2 and J usage is TRBJ2-1; 7 bases line up with TRBD2. Germline lookup yields CDR1 LGHNA and CDR2 YNFKEQ. The CDR3 runs to 14 residues. J gave up 7 bases and V 3 bases, and 6 bases lay outside the gene matches.

The chain uses TRBV18 and TRBJ2-1, with D perhaps TRBD1 (5 bases). V dropped 1 base and J dropped 5 bases, with 12 bases sitting between them. Germline-derived CDR1 and CDR2 are KGHSH and LQKENI. CDR3 length: 15 residues. CDR3 sequence: CASSPQGSFNNEQFF. The CDR3 DNA reads TGTGCCAGCTCACCACAGGGGTCATTCAACAATGAGCAGTTCTTC.

This chain joins TRBV6-5 and TRBJ2-1; D is possibly TRBD2 (6 bases). The CDR3 length is 15 residues. CDR1 and CDR2 (germline): MNHEY, SVGAGI. V lost 6 bases to trimming and J lost 4 bases, with 16 bases between them. The CDR3 sequence: CASSRISGSYNEQFF. The CDR3 nucleotides read TGTGCCAGCAGCAGAATTAGCGGTTCATACAATGAGCAGTTCTTC.

This rearrangement joins TRBV30 to TRBJ1-2, with D unclear. Trimming pared 5 bases from V and 0 bases from J, leaving 13 bases between. The germline V gene has CDR1 GTSNPN and CDR2 SVGIG (reference sequence). The CDR3 has 14 amino acids. This CDR3 reads CAWCLGTANYGYTF. CDR3 DNA sequence: TGTGCCTGGTGTCTCGGTACAGCTAACTATGGCTACACCTTC.

Only one count was recorded for this clone. J is TRBJ2-1 and V is TRBV5-4, with a weak D call TRBD1 (5 bases). Germline V gene lookup returns CDR1 SGHNT and CDR2 YYREEE (reference sequence). V was trimmed by 4 bases and J by 6 bases, leaving 14 bases between them. CDR3 size: 14 residues. The CDR3 sequence: CASSTGHLRNEQFF. DNA of the CDR3: TGTGCCAGCAGCACAGGACATCTCCGCAATGAGCAGTTCTTC. Supplemented by reference TRBV5-4 and TRBJ2-1, the full variable domain reads ETGVTQSPTHLIKTRGQQVTLRCSSQSGHNTVSWYQQALGQGPQFIFQYYREEENGRGNFPPRFSGLQFPNYSSELNVNALELDDSALYLCASSTGHLRNEQFFGPGTRLTVL.

This clone was detected ten times or more. The rearrangement joins TRBV12-3 or TRBV12-4 to TRBJ1-1; no clear D. The CDR3 is 12 residues long. V was cut by 6 bases and J by 5 bases, with 10 bases left in between. The CDR3 bases are TGTGCCAGCAGCCTAGAACGGACTGAAGCTTTCTTT. This codes for CASSLERTEAFF.

The rearrangement joins TRBV11-3 to TRBJ2-7, with 9 bases fitting TRBD2. Germline CDR1 reads SGHNT; CDR2 reads YENEEA. The J segment lost 0 bases and the V segment lost 3 bases, leaving 3 bases of the junction unmatched. The CDR3 length is 15 residues. This chain's CDR3 is CASSLYSGSSYEQYF. CDR3 DNA: TGTGCCAGCAGCTTGTATAGCGGGAGCTCCTACGAGCAGTACTTC.

This clone appeared a single time. This chain joins TRBV19 and TRBJ2-2; D is ambiguous. CDR1 and CDR2 (germline): LNHDA, SQIVND (reference sequence). This CDR3 has 13 amino acids. Trimming pared 5 bases from V and 6 bases from J, leaving 10 bases between. CDR3 amino acids: CASSPRRSGELFF. DNA of the CDR3: TGTGCCAGTAGTCCCCGGAGATCCGGGGAGCTGTTTTTT. Full variable domain (outside the CDR3, taken from reference TRBV19 and TRBJ2-2): DGGITQSPKYLFRKEGQNVTLSCEQNLNHDAMYWYRQDPGQGLRLIYYSQIVNDFQKGDIAEGYSVSREKKESFPLTVTSAQKNPTAFYLCASSPRRSGELFFGEGSRLTVL.

This clone was detected only once. J is TRBJ2-3 and V is TRBV6-1; 13 nucleotides line up with TRBD2. The CDR3 is made up of 16 amino acids. Per the germline V gene, CDR1 is MNHNS and CDR2 is SASEGT. Trimming at V came to 3 bases and at J to 6 bases, leaving 6 bases not matched to a gene. CDR3 sequence reads: CASSDWTSGSGDTQYF. In DNA form, the CDR3 reads TGTGCCAGCAGTGACTGGACTAGCGGGAGTGGGGATACGCAGTATTTT.

This clone was counted a single time. The chain employs TRBV3-1 (or the pseudogene TRBV3-2) and TRBJ2-4; TRBD1 agrees at 10 bases. Germline V gives CDR1 LGHDT, CDR2 YNNKEL (reference sequence). The CDR3 has 15 residues. The junction had 6 bases not matched to a gene; V was cut back by 2 bases and J by 8 bases. CDR3 sequence reads: CASSQYRDRGDIQYF. CDR3 DNA: TGTGCCAGCAGCCAATACCGGGACAGGGGCGACATTCAGTACTTC.

This clone was picked up one time. The rearrangement links TRBV6-5 to TRBJ1-2; perhaps TRBD1 as D (6 bases). Trimming removed 5 bases at V and 4 bases at J, with 11 bases between. Germline assignment: CDR1 MNHEY and CDR2 SVGAGI. The CDR3 spans 13 residues. In DNA form, the CDR3 reads TGTGCCAGCAGTACGCAGGGGACCTATGGCTACACCTTC. Amino acids: CASSTQGTYGYTF.

This chain links TRBV12-5 with TRBJ2-7, with a weak D call TRBD2 (6 bases). V lost 6 bases and J lost 5, with 17 bases in between. Germline values: CDR1 LGHNT, CDR2 FRNRAP. This CDR3 is 14 amino acids long. The CDR3 nucleotides read TGTGCTAGTGGCACCCTGGGAGGCGCGGACGAGCAGTACTTC. It encodes CASGTLGGADEQYF.

The V and J genes are TRBV29-1 and TRBJ2-1; D uncertain. Trimming removed 4 bases from V and 2 bases from J, with 6 bases in between. This CDR3 is built from 12 residues. The V gene's germline CDR1 is SQVTM and CDR2 ANQGSEA. The CDR3 DNA reads TGCAGCGTTGGAGGCACCTACAATGAGCAGTTCTTC. Translating it yields CSVGGTYNEQFF.

The chain employs TRBV27 and TRBJ1-6, with 9 bases identical to TRBD1. J lost 10 bases, V lost 3 bases, and 13 bases had no gene match. CDR3 length: 17 residues. CDR1 MNHEY and CDR2 SMNVEV come from the germline V gene (reference sequence). The CDR3 sequence: CASSFSQTGTGRSPLHF. In DNA, the CDR3 is TGTGCCAGCAGTTTCTCACAGACCGGGACAGGGAGATCACCCCTCCACTTT.

The gene calls are TRBV6-5 and TRBJ1-1, with 7 bases fitting TRBD1. Germline V gene sequence: CDR1 MNHEY, CDR2 SVGAGI. The CDR3 loop spans 14 amino acids. V shed 5 bases and J 3 bases; nucleotides not matched to a gene: 6. In nucleotides, the CDR3 is TGTGCCAGCAGTCGAAACAGGGGTTACACTGAAGCTTTCTTT. Its protein product is CASSRNRGYTEAFF.

This rearrangement joins TRBV19 to TRBJ2-2, with D hard to call. This CDR3 region has 16 residues. Germline CDR1 reads LNHDA; CDR2 reads SQIVND (reference sequence). Trimming cost V 3 bases and J 2 bases, with 13 bases left between them. CDR3 DNA sequence: TGTGCCAGTAGTATGAGGTCCCTACCCAACACCGGGGAGCTGTTTTTT. Translated: CASSMRSLPNTGELFF.

The chain employs TRBV6-5 and TRBJ2-7; 7 nucleotides agree with TRBD1. Trimming at V came to 2 bases and at J to 2 bases, leaving 6 bases not matched to a gene. The CDR3 length is 15 residues. From germline, CDR1 is MNHEY and CDR2 SVGAGI. The CDR3 region is CASSYVGGPPYEQYF. CDR3 coding DNA: TGTGCCAGCAGTTACGTAGGGGGCCCACCCTACGAGCAGTACTTC.

This clone was seen only once. The chain has TRBV30 and TRBJ2-5; 12 bases map to TRBD2. The CDR3 extends over 18 amino acids. CDR1 and CDR2 from the germline V gene are GTSNPN and SVGIG (reference sequence). The V and J ends lost 5 bases and 2 bases, in that order; junction bases with no gene match: 15. The CDR3 nucleotides read TGTGCCTGGGTAGAGAGACTAGCGGGAGTAAGCAGGCAAGAGACCCAGTACTTC. Residues: CAWVERLAGVSRQETQYF.

The chain has TRBV11-1 and TRBJ2-7; TRBD1 matches at 11 bases. The germline CDR1 and CDR2 sequences are SGHAT and FQDESV (reference sequence). The V and J ends lost 5 bases and 6 bases, in that order; junction bases with no gene match: 9. This CDR3 contains 15 residues. The CDR3, as DNA: TGTGCCAGCAGCCCGGACAGGGGGCCGCCCGTCGAGCAGTACTTC. Amino acid sequence: CASSPDRGPPVEQYF.

The chain carries TRBV19 and TRBJ1-1; 8 nucleotides match TRBD1. Germline CDR1 reads LNHDA; CDR2 reads SQIVND (reference sequence). CDR3 length: 15 residues. Trimming cost V 4 bases and J 5 bases; bases outside gene matches: 9. As DNA, the CDR3 is TGTGCCAGTAGTAGTGTAGGGACAGGAAAAACTGAAGCTTTCTTT. Translating it yields CASSSVGTGKTEAFF.

In this sample, this clone turned up a few times. The CDR3 sequence: CAWTFGAEAFF. The CDR3 DNA reads as TGTGCCTGGACGTTCGGAGCTGAAGCTTTCTTT. J is TRBJ1-1 and V is TRBV30; D uncertain. The CDR3 is 11 residues long. CDR1 and CDR2 (germline): GTSNPN, SVGIG (reference sequence). Trimming removed 4 bases from V and 6 bases from J, with 9 bases in between.

Concerning this clone: This same CDR3 is encoded by further DNA sequences in the sample. The V gene is TRBV19, the J gene TRBJ2-1, with a weak D call TRBD1 (5 bases). Germline V gives CDR1 LNHDA, CDR2 SQIVND (reference sequence). The CDR3 has 13 residues. Trimming shortened V by 3 bases and J by 2 bases, and 5 bases separated the two germline ends. The CDR3 loop is CASSMGPYNEQFF. The CDR3 DNA reads TGTGCCAGTAGTATGGGGCCCTACAATGAGCAGTTCTTC.

This chain uses TRBV19 with TRBJ2-7; TRBD1 aligns across 10 bases. J was trimmed by 3 bases and V by 5 bases; bases with no gene match: 7. Looked up from germline, CDR1 is LNHDA and CDR2 is SQIVND (reference sequence). This CDR3 spans 15 amino acids. CDR3 in DNA: TGTGCCAGTAGTGCGGGACAGGGGCGTCTCTACGAGCAGTACTTC. This gives the protein CASSAGQGRLYEQYF.

The rearrangement uses TRBV12-3 or TRBV12-4 and TRBJ1-2; TRBD1 agrees at 8 bases. The CDR3 length is 13 residues. Germline trimming cut 7 bases from V and 7 bases from J; bases unmatched to any gene: 8. The CDR3 nucleotides are TGTGCCAGCACCCCGGACAGGGTGATTGGCTACACCTTC. Its translation: CASTPDRVIGYTF.

The chain couples TRBV7-3 to TRBJ1-1; possibly TRBD1 for D (5 bases). With 5 bases removed from V and 5 bases from J, the gap between germline ends came to 12 bases. The CDR3 has 13 amino acids. Per germline, CDR1 SGHTA and CDR2 FQGTGA. The CDR3 here is CASSGSGRTEAFF. CDR3 in DNA: TGTGCCAGCAGCGGCTCAGGGAGGACTGAAGCTTTCTTT.

This chain links TRBV14 with TRBJ2-2; possibly TRBD2 for D (5 bases). The germline V gene encodes CDR1 SGHDN and CDR2 FVKESK. This CDR3 has 15 residues. Trimming took off 0 bases at V and 4 bases at J, with 9 bases between the two ends. The CDR3, as DNA: TGTGCCAGCAGCCAAGATCTGAGGGCCACCGGGGAGCTGTTTTTT. It encodes CASSQDLRATGELFF.

This clone was recorded a few times. V usage is TRBV4-2 and J usage is TRBJ2-4; 10 bases fit TRBD1. After removal of 0 bases from V and 7 bases from J, the junction contained 9 bases not matched to a gene. The CDR3 runs 17 residues. In germline, CDR1 is LGHNA, CDR2 YNFKEQ. CDR3 coding DNA: TGTGCCAGCAGCCAAGATAGCGGGACAGGGGAGTCGAACATTCAGTACTTC. It is translated as CASSQDSGTGESNIQYF.

V and J are TRBV6-6 and TRBJ1-3, with TRBD1 as a possible D gene (6 bases). V was clipped by 6 bases and J by 0 bases, with 18 bases between them. The germline V gene has CDR1 MNHNY and CDR2 SVGAGI (reference sequence). The CDR3 runs 17 residues. Here the CDR3 DNA reads TGTGCCAGCAGCCGAACAGGGCCACTTGTCTCTGGAAACACCATATATTTT. Translated, it gives CASSRTGPLVSGNTIYF.

The chain has TRBV10-3 and TRBJ1-3; the D gene is possibly TRBD1 (5 bases). Germline assignment: CDR1 ENHRY and CDR2 SYGVKD. V was trimmed by 2 bases and J by 0 bases, leaving 11 bases between them. The CDR3 covers 16 residues. CDR3 sequence reads: CAISEPDSNSGNTIYF. CDR3 sequence (DNA): TGTGCCATCAGTGAGCCCGACAGCAACTCTGGAAACACCATATATTTT.